Listed here is a single T cell receptor beta chain. Its antigen remains unknown. V was pared by 1 base and J by 0 bases, with 9 bases between. The CDR3 loop spans 15 amino acids. Germline V gene sequence: CDR1 SGHAT, CDR2 FQNNGV. PCR used 60 Vbeta primers and 13 Jbeta primers. Sequencing used immunoSEQ multiplex PCR; TCRdb keeps in-frame clones, though not all of them. The repertoire holds 130,000 or so clones, with roughly four fifths as singletons. This record comes from a study of cytomegalovirus exposure and HLA in healthy donors. Study-wide findings and caveats: Exclusion as indistinguishable affected some V segments, including TRBV6-2 and TRBV6-3.

Sequencing was done on a sample of PBMCs. V usage is TRBV11-2 and J usage is TRBJ1-1; D perhaps matches TRBD1 (5 bases). This receptor was obtained from a female donor in good health and CMV-seronegative. The CDR3 here is CASSLGGGLNTEAFF. The CDR3, as DNA: TGTGCCAGCAGCTTAGGGGGGGGATTGAACACTGAAGCTTTCTTT.